Below, 12 T cell receptor beta chains from the same sample are listed, as sequenced in a study of OX40 agonist ivuxolimab in advanced cancers. Here immunoSEQ multiplex PCR was the method, and the copy in TCRdb shows in-frame clones only, minus some. The table includes about 70,000 clones, 80% to 90% detected once. Here the sequenced sample was CD4+ or CD8+ T cells sorted from blood, taken in a trial of the OX40 agonist ivuxolimab. All receptors come from an adult with an advanced solid tumor such as melanoma, head and neck, liver or kidney cancer.

The V and J genes are TRBV5-1 and TRBJ1-1; no firm D call. In germline, CDR1 is SGHRS, CDR2 YFSETQ. The CDR3 runs 13 residues. The V gene lost 5 bases and the J gene lost 0 bases, with 8 bases spanning the gap. The CDR3, as DNA: TGCGCCAGCAGAGGGTTAGTGAACACTGAAGCTTTCTTT. It encodes CASRGLVNTEAFF. Full variable domain (missing parts from reference TRBV5-1 and TRBJ1-1): KAGVTQTPRYLIKTRGQQVTLSCSPISGHRSVSWYQQTPGQGLQFLFEYFSETQRNKGNFPGRFSGRQFSNSRSEMNVSTLELGDSALYLCASRGLVNTEAFFGQGTRLTVV.

The chain recombines TRBV5-4 with TRBJ2-1, with 10 bases fitting TRBD2. CDR3 length: 15 residues. The trim removed 0 bases at V and 7 bases at J, leaving 4 bases unmatched. Germline CDR1 is SGHNT and CDR2 is YYREEE (reference sequence). The CDR3 DNA reads as TGTGCCAGCAGCTTGGGAGCGGGGGGGCAGAATGAGCAGTTCTTC. Protein sequence: CASSLGAGGQNEQFF.

The chain employs TRBV11-3 and TRBJ1-2, with D possibly TRBD1 on 6 matching bases. Germline CDR1 and CDR2: SGHNT and YENEEA. CDR3 size: 16 residues. Trimming pared 3 bases from V and 3 bases from J, leaving 17 bases between. The CDR3 DNA follows: TGTGCCAGCAGCTTTGTAGCAGGGGAAGGAGACTATGGCTACACCTTC. Translated, it gives CASSFVAGEGDYGYTF.

Written as DNA, the CDR3 is TGTGCCAGCAGCCTAGCCCAAGAGGGCCGGGGGGAGACCCAGTACTTC. Its translation is CASSLAQEGRGETQYF. The genes are TRBV21-1 and TRBJ2-5; TRBD2 is the table's D call, not checked against the DNA. TRBV21-1 is a listed pseudogene. The CDR3 is 16 residues long.

The rearrangement links TRBV6-4 to TRBJ2-1, with D perhaps matching TRBD1 (6 bases). In germline, CDR1 is MRHNA, CDR2 SNTAGT. The length of the CDR3 is 16 residues. Trimming stripped 0 bases from V and 4 bases from J, with 13 bases between. The CDR3 DNA is TGTGCCAGCAGTGACTCTGCAGGGGTTCTGTACAATGAGCAGTTCTTC. Its translation: CASSDSAGVLYNEQFF.

The rearrangement links TRBV12-5 to TRBJ2-5, with D unresolved. CDR1 is LGHNT, CDR2 FRNRAP, per germline. There are 15 residues in the CDR3. Deletions cut 6 bases from V and 3 bases from J, with 17 bases between. The CDR3 loop reads CASGLNGLPEETQYF. The DNA for the CDR3 is TGTGCTAGTGGCCTAAACGGGCTCCCGGAAGAGACCCAGTACTTC.

The chain is built from TRBV7-6 and TRBJ1-3; TRBD1 matches at 7 bases. CDR1 and CDR2 from the germline V gene are SGHVS and FNYEAQ. J lost 2 bases, V lost 5 bases, and 6 bases had no gene match. The CDR3 covers 15 residues. The CDR3: CASSPDRAAGNTIYF. The CDR3 nucleotides are TGTGCCAGCAGCCCCGACAGGGCCGCTGGAAACACCATATATTTT.

In its sample, this clone was seen once. The chain uses TRBV5-1 and TRBJ1-3; no definite D call. The CDR3 loop spans 13 amino acids. Trimming removed 4 bases from V and 4 bases from J, with 9 bases in between. The germline CDR1 and CDR2 sequences are SGHRS and YFSETQ. CDR3 in amino acids: CASSPELGNTIYF. Here the CDR3 DNA reads TGCGCCAGCAGCCCTGAGTTAGGAAACACCATATATTTT.

The chain employs TRBV6-5 and TRBJ2-3, with TRBD1 matching over 7 bases. The germline V gene has CDR1 MNHEY and CDR2 SVGAGI. The CDR3 extends over 14 amino acids. Trimming removed 4 bases from V and 5 bases from J; junction bases left unmatched: 6. CDR3 nucleotide sequence: TGTGCCAGCAGTTTGACAGGGTTTCAAGATACGCAGTATTTT. It codes for CASSLTGFQDTQYF.

The CDR3 loop reads CASSLFSDTQYF. For the CDR3, the DNA is TGTGCCAGCAGCTTGTTCTCAGATACGCAGTATTTT. The chain has TRBV5-4 and TRBJ2-3; D gene unclear. Per the germline V gene, CDR1 is SGHNT and CDR2 is YYREEE (reference sequence). V was trimmed by 1 base and J by 4 bases, leaving 4 bases between them. The CDR3 contains 12 residues.

This chain links TRBV5-1 with TRBJ1-6; TRBD1 matches at 9 bases. Germline-derived CDR1 and CDR2 are SGHRS and YFSETQ. There are 15 residues in the CDR3. J gave up 7 bases and V 7 bases, and 9 bases lay outside the gene matches. Here the CDR3 DNA reads TGCGCCAGCGGAAAGGGGGACAGGGACAATTCACCCCTCCACTTT. Its protein is CASGKGDRDNSPLHF.

This chain connects TRBV5-4 to TRBJ2-7, with 9 bases matching TRBD2. Germline loops: CDR1 SGHNT, CDR2 YYREEE (reference sequence). The CDR3 is made up of 15 amino acids. With 0 bases clipped from V and 3 bases from J, the junction kept 4 bases outside the gene matches. CDR3 coding DNA: TGTGCCAGCAGCTTGGCAGCGGGGGGCGTCTACGAGCAGTACTTC. Its protein is CASSLAAGGVYEQYF.